This T cell receptor (beta chain) was retrieved from a study of low-dose radiotherapy and immunotherapy resistance in tumors. Stated time point: before trial treatment. Advanced solid tumors without tumor-infiltrating lymphocytes were required for inclusion. TRAV- and TRBV-specific primers, spanning alpha and beta chains, primed first-strand cDNA. Using a constant-region primer together with a V-primer adapter, TCRs were subjected to 20 to 25 PCR cycles of amplification. TCRdb re-called the reads through MiXCR, storing one row per CDR3 protein. The data contain 60,000 to 90,000 distinct CDR3 sequences, around 32% of them singletons. The sample was PBMCs, taken before treatment. The origin of this receptor is a female donor with ovarian cancer.

The chain's CDR3 is CASSFSTGLVGDTQYF. The CDR3 coding sequence is TGTGCCAGCAGCTTCTCCACGGGACTAGTGGGAGATACCCAGTACTTC. The gene calls are TRBV11-2 and TRBJ2-5; 8 positions agree with TRBD2. This CDR3 is 16 amino acids long. Trimming cost V 3 bases and J 8 bases; bases outside gene matches: 14. CDR1 SGHAT and CDR2 FQNNGV come from the germline V gene.